These T cell receptor beta chains were read from a single sample in a study of blood T cell repertoires in COVID-19. Assay: immunoSEQ multiplex PCR; the TCRdb copy retains only in-frame clones and omits some. The repertoire includes fewer than 400,000 clones, 85% of them detected once, and 3.5% to 4% sits in the top ten. Sequenced sample: peripheral blood. These receptors were obtained from a woman aged 18-30 years with acute or convalescent COVID-19. CDR3s include the opening cysteine and the closing phenylalanine or tryptophan. A D gene is named only where the DNA matches it firmly. Clone sizes are given selectively: once, few, many, or a class where the clone is expanded.

v_gene	abundance	d_gene	j_gene	CDR3nt	CDR3aa
TRBV4-1	-	-	TRBJ2-7	TGCGCCAGCAGCCAACTAAGGGGACAACGGAACTCCTACGAGCAGTACTTC	CASSQLRGQRNSYEQYF
TRBV2	-	-	TRBJ2-7	TGTGCCAGCAGGAAGGAAGGAGGGTCCTACGAGCAGTACTTC	CASRKEGGSYEQYF
TRBV6-4	-	TRBD1	TRBJ2-3	TGTGCCAGCAGCCGGGACAGGGACACAGATACGCAGTATTTT	CASSRDRDTDTQYF
TRBV27	-	TRBD1	TRBJ2-7	TGTGCCCCCTACCGGGACAGCTCCTACGAGCAGTACTTC	CAPYRDSSYEQYF
TRBV6-6	-	TRBD2	TRBJ2-7	TGTGCCAGCAGCCGTACTAGCGGGAGTTCCTACGAGCAGTACTTC	CASSRTSGSSYEQYF
TRBV29-1	-	-	TRBJ1-3	TGCAGCGGGGTCGGAGAGTTAAGTGGAAACACCATATATTTT	CSGVGELSGNTIYF
TRBV3-1/TRBV3-2	-	TRBD2	TRBJ2-3	TGTGCCAGCACCCTCGGTCCGGGGACTAGCGTTGGAGATACGCAGTATTTT	CASTLGPGTSVGDTQYF
TRBV9	-	-	TRBJ1-3	TGTGCCAGCAGCGCGAGGGGGACGGGAAACACCATATATTTT	CASSARGTGNTIYF
TRBV27	-	-	TRBJ2-7	TGTGCCAGCAGTTTGGACACCTACGAGCAGTACTTC	CASSLDTYEQYF
TRBV5-1	-	-	TRBJ2-1	TGCGCCAGCAGCATAAGCGAGAGCTCCTACAATGAGCAGTTCTTC	CASSISESSYNEQFF
TRBV18	-	-	TRBJ1-1	TGTGCCAGCTCACCAGTCGGGGGATCGCCGAACACTGAAGCTTTCTTT	CASSPVGGSPNTEAFF
TRBV12-3/TRBV12-4	-	-	TRBJ1-1	TGTGCCAGCACGACAGACATGAACACTGAAGCTTTCTTT	CASTTDMNTEAFF
TRBV2	-	TRBD2	TRBJ2-1	TGTGCCGGGTCTAGCGGGGGGGCCCTTGAGCAGTTCTTC	CAGSSGGALEQFF
TRBV4-2	once	TRBD2	TRBJ2-7	TGTGCCAGCAGCCAAGTAATCCCTAGCGGGGTTGGCGAGCAGTACTTC	CASSQVIPSGVGEQYF
TRBV3-1/TRBV3-2	few	-	TRBJ1-2	TGTGCCAGCAGCCAAGAACGAACAGTTATGGATGGCTACACCTTC	CASSQERTVMDGYTF
TRBV28	-	TRBD1	TRBJ2-7	TGTGCCAGCAGAGAGACAGGGGCAGTGTACGAGCAGTACTTC	CASRETGAVYEQYF
TRBV5-5	-	TRBD1	TRBJ2-7	TGTGCCAGCGTAGACAGGGGAGAGTACGAGCAGTACTTC	CASVDRGEYEQYF
TRBV6-1	-	-	TRBJ1-2	TGTGCCAGCAGTGAAGCGGGCCTCTATGGCTACACCTTC	CASSEAGLYGYTF